What follows are 8 T cell receptor beta chains derived from one specimen sequenced in a study of blood T cell repertoires in COVID-19 (dated by TCRdb to 2018 to 2021). Library preparation employed the immunoSEQ multiplex PCR assay. In its TCRdb copy, this immuneACCESS table keeps in-frame sequences only and misses some clones. Where compared with another copy, unresolved V genes explain less than half of these, and the others have no known cause. In all, the sample holds approximately 340,000 clones, and over 80% of those were seen once. Of the sample, more than 7.5% is held by the ten largest clones. Sequenced material: peripheral blood. The receptor set was obtained from a man aged 25 to 40 with COVID-19, enrolled during active disease.

The rearrangement uses TRBV16 and TRBJ1-1, with TRBD1 matching over 7 bases. This CDR3 spans 16 amino acids. Germline trimming cut 4 bases from V and 3 bases from J; bases unmatched to any gene: 11. In germline, CDR1 is KGHSY, CDR2 FQNENV. The CDR3 nucleotides read TGTGCCAGCAGCCCCCGTTTTGGAGGGGGCCACACTGAAGCTTTCTTT. It translates to CASSPRFGGGHTEAFF.

The chain carries TRBV4-3 and TRBJ1-6; 8 bases are shared with TRBD1. The CDR3 length is 15 residues. CDR1 is LGHNA, CDR2 YSLEER, per germline. V trimming: 2 bases; J trimming: 8 bases; junction bases outside the gene matches: 5. The CDR3 loop is CASSQLYRGDSPLHF. The DNA of the CDR3 is TGCGCCAGCAGCCAACTTTACAGGGGGGATTCACCCCTCCACTTT.

The chain employs TRBV18 and TRBJ2-3; 10 nucleotides match TRBD2. Trimming at V came to 5 bases and at J to 2 bases, leaving 10 bases not matched to a gene. The CDR3 has 17 amino acids. Germline V gives CDR1 KGHSH, CDR2 LQKENI. The CDR3 is CASSLKRGGPITDTQYF. The CDR3 region has the DNA TGTGCCAGCTCATTAAAGCGGGGGGGCCCTATCACAGATACGCAGTATTTT.

This clone came up many times. This rearrangement joins TRBV6-5 to TRBJ1-2, with D possibly matching TRBD1 (5 bases). Per the germline V gene, CDR1 is MNHEY and CDR2 is SVGAGI. V was cut by 7 bases and J by 3 bases, with 18 bases left in between. CDR3 length: 15 amino acids. CDR3 nucleotides: TGTGCCAGCAAGGATTCGGCAGGGATCCACTATGGCTACACCTTC. It is translated as CASKDSAGIHYGYTF.

The gene calls are TRBV6-5 and TRBJ1-1; D is perhaps TRBD1 (6 bases). The CDR3 covers 14 residues. The V end lost 1 base, the J end lost 1 base, and 7 bases lay between the germline ends. CDR1 is MNHEY and CDR2 is SVGAGI in the germline V gene. Here the CDR3 reads CASSYWGQNTEAFF. CDR3 nucleotide sequence: TGTGCCAGCAGTTACTGGGGACAGAACACTGAAGCTTTCTTT.

J is TRBJ2-7 and V is TRBV4-1; D possibly corresponds to TRBD2 (5 bases). The CDR3 has 15 residues. Trimming removed 1 base at V and 3 bases at J, with 13 bases between. Germline V lookup: CDR1 MGHRA, CDR2 YSYEKL. CDR3 loop: CASSQVPGIIYEQYF. Written as DNA, the CDR3 is TGCGCCAGCAGCCAAGTCCCCGGGATAATCTACGAGCAGTACTTC.

This clone appeared once. The chain uses TRBV6-2 or TRBV6-3 and TRBJ1-2; D is unclear. This CDR3 contains 16 residues. CDR1 and CDR2 from the germline V gene are MNHEY and SVGEGT. V lost 0 bases and J 3 bases, leaving 14 bases between the germline ends. The CDR3 DNA is TGTGCCAGCAGTTACTCGACGCAGGAGGTAGACTATGGCTACACCTTC. Encoded protein: CASSYSTQEVDYGYTF.

The V and J genes are TRBV6-2 or TRBV6-3 and TRBJ2-1; D is undetermined. This CDR3 has 12 residues. CDR1 and CDR2 (germline): MNHEY, SVGEGT. V lost 2 bases to trimming and J lost 3 bases, with 2 bases between them. This chain's CDR3 is CASSYLYNEQFF. CDR3 in DNA: TGTGCCAGCAGTTACCTCTACAATGAGCAGTTCTTC.